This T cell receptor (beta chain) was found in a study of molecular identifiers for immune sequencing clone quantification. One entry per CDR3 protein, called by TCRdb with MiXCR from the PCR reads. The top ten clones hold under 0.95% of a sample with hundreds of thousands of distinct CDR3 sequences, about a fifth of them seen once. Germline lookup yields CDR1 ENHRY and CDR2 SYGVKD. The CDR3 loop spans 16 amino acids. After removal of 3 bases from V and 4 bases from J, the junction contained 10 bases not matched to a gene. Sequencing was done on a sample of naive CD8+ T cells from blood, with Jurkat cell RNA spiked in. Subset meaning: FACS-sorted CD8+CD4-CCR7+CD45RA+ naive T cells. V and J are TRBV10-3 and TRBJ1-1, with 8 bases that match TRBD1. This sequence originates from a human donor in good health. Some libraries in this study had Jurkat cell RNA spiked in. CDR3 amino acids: CAISEGNRGSLTEAFF. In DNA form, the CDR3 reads TGTGCCATCAGTGAAGGAAACAGGGGGAGTCTCACTGAAGCTTTCTTT.